The clone carrying this T cell receptor beta chain has just one count. This sample is drawn from a study of CD8 T cells in Susac syndrome. V was cut by 6 bases and J by 8 bases, with 13 bases left in between. The CDR3 has 13 residues. Germline V gene data show CDR1 as MNHEY and CDR2 as SMNVEV (reference sequence). RNA was extracted with the RNeasy kit, and a quantity of roughly 0.5 to 1 ug was reverse transcribed using random hexamers. MiXCR, applied by TCRdb to the immunoSEQ multiplex PCR reads, yields one record per CDR3 protein. The sample includes approximately 140,000 distinct CDR3 sequences, about 95% of them seen just once.

V and J are TRBV27 and TRBJ1-4; weak D call: TRBD1 (6 bases). The specimen was CD4+ T cells from PBMCs. The TCR originated in a human donor with multiple sclerosis. The CDR3 sequence is CASSFGGREKLFF. The CDR3 coding sequence is TGTGCCAGCAGCTTCGGGGGCAGGGAAAAACTGTTTTTT.